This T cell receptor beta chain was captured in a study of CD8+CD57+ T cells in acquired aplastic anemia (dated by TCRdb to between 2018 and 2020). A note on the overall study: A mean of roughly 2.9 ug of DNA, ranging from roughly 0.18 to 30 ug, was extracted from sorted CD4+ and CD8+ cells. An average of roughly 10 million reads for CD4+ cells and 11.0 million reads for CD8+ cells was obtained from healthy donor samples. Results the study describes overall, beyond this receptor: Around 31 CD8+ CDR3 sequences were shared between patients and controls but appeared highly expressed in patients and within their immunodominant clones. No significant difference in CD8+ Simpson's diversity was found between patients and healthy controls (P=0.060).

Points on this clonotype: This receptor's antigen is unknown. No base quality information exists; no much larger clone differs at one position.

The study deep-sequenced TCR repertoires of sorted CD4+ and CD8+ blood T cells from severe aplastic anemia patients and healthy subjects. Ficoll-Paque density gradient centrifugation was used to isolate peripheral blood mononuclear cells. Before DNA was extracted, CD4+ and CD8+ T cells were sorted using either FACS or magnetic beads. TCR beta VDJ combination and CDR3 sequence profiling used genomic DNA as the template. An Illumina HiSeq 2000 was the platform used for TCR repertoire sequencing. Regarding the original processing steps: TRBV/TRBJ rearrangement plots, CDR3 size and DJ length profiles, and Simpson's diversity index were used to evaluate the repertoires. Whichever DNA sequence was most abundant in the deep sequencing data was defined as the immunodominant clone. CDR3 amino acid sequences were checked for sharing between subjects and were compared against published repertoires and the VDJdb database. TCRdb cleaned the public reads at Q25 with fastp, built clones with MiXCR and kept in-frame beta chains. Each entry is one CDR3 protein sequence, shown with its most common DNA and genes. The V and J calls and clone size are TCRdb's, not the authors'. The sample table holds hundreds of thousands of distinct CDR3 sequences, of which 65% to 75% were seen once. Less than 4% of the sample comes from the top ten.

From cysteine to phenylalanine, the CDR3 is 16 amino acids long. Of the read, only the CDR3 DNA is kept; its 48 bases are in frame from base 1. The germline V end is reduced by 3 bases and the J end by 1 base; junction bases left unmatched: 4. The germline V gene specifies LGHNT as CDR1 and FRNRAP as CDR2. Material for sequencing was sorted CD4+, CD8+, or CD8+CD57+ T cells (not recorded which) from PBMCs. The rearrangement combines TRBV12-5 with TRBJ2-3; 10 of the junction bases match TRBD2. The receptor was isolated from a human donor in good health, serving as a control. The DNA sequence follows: TGTGCTAGTGGTTTACTTCTAGCGGGGGGCACAGATACGCAGTATTTT. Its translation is CASGLLLAGGTDTQYF.